Below are 24 T cell receptor beta chains sequenced from a single sample in a study of cytomegalovirus exposure and HLA in healthy donors (dated by TCRdb to between 2016 and 2019). Library prep was done by the immunoSEQ multiplex PCR assay. TCRdb holds this immuneACCESS table with in-frame rearrangements only. Some clones are missing; in checked studies, unresolved V genes explain under half, and the rest has no known cause. This sample comprises some 76,000 clones, 94% of them detected only once. Of the sample, less than 2.5% falls within the top ten clones. The specimen was PBMCs. The origin of the receptors is a woman aged 18 to 35 in good health and CMV-seronegative.

There are a few counts of this clone. The chain links TRBV2 to TRBJ2-7; D is undetermined. CDR1 SNHLY and CDR2 FYNNEI come from the germline V gene. This CDR3 has 12 residues. Trimming pared 8 bases from V and 5 bases from J, leaving 13 bases between. CDR3 nucleotide sequence: TGTGCCAGCTCGACCTTGGCGGACGAGCAGTACTTC. Its translation: CASSTLADEQYF.

The genes are TRBV5-5 and TRBJ1-3, with a weak D call TRBD1 (6 bases). V lost 4 bases and J lost 0, with 14 bases in between. This CDR3 region has 16 residues. Per germline, CDR1 SGHKS and CDR2 YYEKEE (reference sequence). The CDR3 DNA reads TGTGCCAGCAGCCCGGACAGTTATGCCTCTGGAAACACCATATATTTT. It specifies CASSPDSYASGNTIYF.

This chain joins TRBV27 and TRBJ1-2; perhaps TRBD1 as D (5 bases). Germline-derived CDR1 and CDR2 are MNHEY and SMNVEV (reference sequence). This CDR3 spans 14 amino acids. Trimming removed 3 bases from V and 3 bases from J, with 11 bases in between. The DNA for the CDR3 is TGTGCCAGCAGTTTGAAGGGGATACACTATGGCTACACCTTC. Its translation is CASSLKGIHYGYTF.

This clone was seen a single time. The genes are TRBV19 and TRBJ2-3; TRBD2 agrees at 7 bases. The CDR3 has 17 residues. Per germline, CDR1 LNHDA and CDR2 SQIVND (reference sequence). The V segment lost 3 bases and the J segment 2 bases; nucleotides outside the gene matches: 11. The CDR3 loop is CASSIWPLADFTDTQYF. CDR3 bases: TGTGCCAGTAGTATTTGGCCCCTAGCGGATTTCACAGATACGCAGTATTTT. Based on the CDR3 plus reference TRBV19 and TRBJ2-3, the full variable domain is DGGITQSPKYLFRKEGQNVTLSCEQNLNHDAMYWYRQDPGQGLRLIYYSQIVNDFQKGDIAEGYSVSREKKESFPLTVTSAQKNPTAFYLCASSIWPLADFTDTQYFGPGTRLTVL.

The V call is TRBV28, the J call TRBJ2-7, with 7 bases that match TRBD1. From germline, CDR1 is MDHEN and CDR2 SYDVKM. CDR3 length equals 14 residues. V was pared by 5 bases and J by 3 bases, with 7 bases of the junction left unmatched. In DNA form, the CDR3 reads TGTGCCAGCAGTCCGGGACAGAGAGACTACGAGCAGTACTTC. Its translation is CASSPGQRDYEQYF.

J is TRBJ2-4 and V is TRBV7-9, with TRBD2 as a possible D gene (6 bases). Trimming pared 5 bases from V and 8 bases from J, leaving 16 bases between. The germline V gene has CDR1 SEHNR and CDR2 FQNEAQ (reference sequence). CDR3 length: 14 amino acids. The CDR3 is CASSTSGGLDIQYF. CDR3 bases: TGTGCCAGCAGCACGTCCGGAGGGCTTGACATTCAGTACTTC.

This clone came up once. The gene calls are TRBV11-2 and TRBJ2-7; D possibly corresponds to TRBD1 (6 bases). This CDR3 comprises 14 residues. Germline V gene data show CDR1 as SGHAT and CDR2 as FQNNGV. Trimming cost V 4 bases and J 3 bases, with 13 bases left between them. CDR3 in amino acids: CASSSRGIIYEQYF. Here the CDR3 DNA reads TGTGCCAGCAGCTCGAGGGGGATAATCTACGAGCAGTACTTC.

The V and J genes are TRBV11-2 and TRBJ2-5; TRBD2 aligns across 7 bases. The CDR3 is 14 residues long. Trimming at V came to 3 bases and at J to 4 bases, leaving 5 bases not matched to a gene. Germline-derived CDR1 and CDR2 are SGHAT and FQNNGV. As DNA, the CDR3 is TGTGCCAGCAGCTTGGGGGGGTACGGAGAGACCCAGTACTTC. Residues: CASSLGGYGETQYF.

This rearrangement joins TRBV2 to TRBJ1-3, with 9 positions matching TRBD1. Germline CDR1 and CDR2: SNHLY and FYNNEI. V lost 5 bases to trimming and J lost 4 bases; unmatched junction nucleotides: 9. The CDR3 runs 16 residues. CDR3 in amino acids: CASSNRRTGVGNTIYF. CDR3 bases: TGTGCCAGCAGTAACCGTCGGACAGGGGTCGGAAACACCATATATTTT.

This chain links TRBV25-1 with TRBJ2-3, with TRBD2 identical over 9 bases. J gave up 2 bases and V 5 bases, and 5 bases lay outside the gene matches. The CDR3 extends over 15 amino acids. Germline V lookup: CDR1 MGHDK, CDR2 SYGVNS. The CDR3 loop reads CASSSTSGNTDTQYF. The CDR3 nucleotides read TGTGCCAGCAGTTCGACTAGCGGAAACACAGATACGCAGTATTTT.

The V and J genes are TRBV2 and TRBJ2-1, with TRBD2 identical over 11 bases. Germline-derived CDR1 and CDR2 are SNHLY and FYNNEI. The CDR3 contains 17 residues. The V gene end was trimmed by 4 bases and the J gene end by 1 base; junction bases not matched to a gene: 6. In DNA, the CDR3 is TGTGCCAGCAGTGGACTAGCGGGGTTCTCTTCCTACAATGAGCAGTTCTTC. Translated, it gives CASSGLAGFSSYNEQFF.

This clone was seen only once. The chain carries TRBV5-5 and TRBJ1-4; D ambiguous. V shed 4 bases and J shed 4 bases, with 11 bases lying between them. Per the germline V gene, CDR1 is SGHKS and CDR2 is YYEKEE (reference sequence). The CDR3 loop spans 14 amino acids. The CDR3 spells CASSRGPVNEKLFF. The CDR3 nucleotides are TGTGCCAGCAGCCGCGGGCCGGTTAATGAAAAACTGTTTTTT.

The sample holds one count of this clone. Written as DNA, the CDR3 is TGCGCCAGCAGCCAAGTTGACATGGGACTAGCGGGCCACAATGAGCAGTTCTTC. This codes for CASSQVDMGLAGHNEQFF. The chain couples TRBV4-1 to TRBJ2-1; 12 bases are shared with TRBD2. V trimming: 1 base; J trimming: 5 bases; junction bases outside the gene matches: 9. The CDR3 is 18 amino acids. Germline CDR1 reads MGHRA; CDR2 reads YSYEKL.

The DNA of the CDR3 is TGTGCCAGCAGCTTAATTAGTGGGGGGACTAGATTCACAGATACGCAGTATTTT. It is translated as CASSLISGGTRFTDTQYF. This chain links TRBV7-9 with TRBJ2-3, with TRBD2 matching 8 bases. V lost 2 bases and J lost 2; bases outside the gene matches: 12. Germline V gives CDR1 SEHNR, CDR2 FQNEAQ (reference sequence). The CDR3 runs to 18 residues.

The chain couples TRBV4-1 to TRBJ2-3; TRBD2 agrees at 9 bases. Germline loops: CDR1 MGHRA, CDR2 YSYEKL. The CDR3 runs 15 residues. The trim removed 6 bases at V and 2 bases at J, leaving 6 bases unmatched. CDR3 in DNA: TGCGCCAGCAGTGAGAGACTAGCGGCCACAGATACGCAGTATTTT. Translating it yields CASSERLAATDTQYF.

CDR3 coding DNA: TGCAGCGTTGTGGGGGACAATTCCCGAAACACCATATATTTT. Translating gives CSVVGDNSRNTIYF. The genes are TRBV29-1 and TRBJ1-3; tentative D call: TRBD1 (6 bases). Germline loops: CDR1 SQVTM, CDR2 ANQGSEA. Trimming removed 4 bases at V and 5 bases at J, with 15 bases between. The CDR3 is made up of 14 amino acids.

The genes are TRBV10-3 and TRBJ2-7; possibly TRBD2 for D (5 bases). CDR3 length equals 16 residues. Germline loops: CDR1 ENHRY, CDR2 SYGVKD. Trimming shortened V by 0 bases and J by 5 bases, and 17 bases separated the two germline ends. The CDR3: CAISESGTKSGHEQYF. DNA of the CDR3: TGTGCCATCAGTGAGTCGGGCACCAAAAGCGGCCACGAGCAGTACTTC.

The chain employs TRBV6-1 and TRBJ2-7; 8 bases align to TRBD1. The germline CDR1 and CDR2 sequences are MNHNS and SASEGT. The trim removed 2 bases at V and 7 bases at J, leaving 4 bases unmatched. The length of the CDR3 is 13 residues. The CDR3, as DNA: TGTGCCAGCAGTGAAAACCGGGACAGGGAGCAGTACTTC. As protein: CASSENRDREQYF.

This chain connects TRBV5-1 to TRBJ1-3, with a weak D call TRBD1 (5 bases). CDR3 size: 15 residues. V was cut by 0 bases and J by 0 bases, with 7 bases left in between. The germline gives CDR1 SGHRS, CDR2 YFSETQ. CDR3 in DNA: TGCGCCAGCAGCTTGGCGACAGCCTCTGGAAACACCATATATTTT. Translating it yields CASSLATASGNTIYF. The full variable domain, in which reference TRBV5-1 and TRBJ1-3 provide the parts outside the CDR3, is KAGVTQTPRYLIKTRGQQVTLSCSPISGHRSVSWYQQTPGQGLQFLFEYFSETQRNKGNFPGRFSGRQFSNSRSEMNVSTLELGDSALYLCASSLATASGNTIYFGEGSWLTVV.

The CDR3 DNA is TGTGCCAGCACCCGGACTAGCGGGAGGGCCATTGAGCAGTTCTTC. Residues: CASTRTSGRAIEQFF. V and J are TRBV11-3 and TRBJ2-1, with 15 bases fitting TRBD2. The J segment lost 9 bases and the V segment lost 7 bases, leaving 7 bases of the junction unmatched. Germline V gives CDR1 SGHNT, CDR2 YENEEA. The CDR3 has 15 amino acids.

V is TRBV28 and J is TRBJ2-7; 8 bases line up with TRBD2. The V gene's germline CDR1 is MDHEN and CDR2 SYDVKM. This CDR3 is 13 amino acids long. The ends lost 9 bases at V and 5 bases at J; junction bases unmatched: 9. The CDR3 region has the DNA TGTGCCAGTTCGCCGGGAGGGAACCACGAGCAGTACTTC. This gives the protein CASSPGGNHEQYF.

The CDR3 nucleotides are TGCGCCAGCGGACGGACTAGCGGGAGATATGAGCAGTTCTTC. Translation: CASGRTSGRYEQFF. This rearrangement joins TRBV10-2 to TRBJ2-1, with TRBD2 matching over 13 bases. Germline lookup yields CDR1 WSHSY and CDR2 SAAADI. The CDR3 consists of 14 residues. The ends lost 8 bases at V and 8 bases at J; junction bases unmatched: 6.

V is TRBV5-1 and J is TRBJ2-5, with 7 bases that match TRBD2. CDR3 length: 17 amino acids. Germline CDR1 reads SGHRS; CDR2 reads YFSETQ. The J segment lost 4 bases and the V segment lost 0 bases, leaving 12 bases of the junction unmatched. CDR3 sequence (DNA): TGCGCCAGCAGCTTGGTTACCTCGACTAGCTTGGTAGAGACCCAGTACTTC. Protein product: CASSLVTSTSLVETQYF.

This rearrangement joins TRBV5-1 to TRBJ2-1; D might be TRBD2 (8 bases). Germline lookup yields CDR1 SGHRS and CDR2 YFSETQ. Between the trimmed V and J ends, which lost 6 bases and 7 bases, there was a span of 26 bases. This CDR3 has 17 residues. The CDR3 nucleotides are TGCGCCAGCATGGGGCTAGCGGGCTCAGGGGGGCAGAATGAGCAGTTCTTC. Translated: CASMGLAGSGGQNEQFF.